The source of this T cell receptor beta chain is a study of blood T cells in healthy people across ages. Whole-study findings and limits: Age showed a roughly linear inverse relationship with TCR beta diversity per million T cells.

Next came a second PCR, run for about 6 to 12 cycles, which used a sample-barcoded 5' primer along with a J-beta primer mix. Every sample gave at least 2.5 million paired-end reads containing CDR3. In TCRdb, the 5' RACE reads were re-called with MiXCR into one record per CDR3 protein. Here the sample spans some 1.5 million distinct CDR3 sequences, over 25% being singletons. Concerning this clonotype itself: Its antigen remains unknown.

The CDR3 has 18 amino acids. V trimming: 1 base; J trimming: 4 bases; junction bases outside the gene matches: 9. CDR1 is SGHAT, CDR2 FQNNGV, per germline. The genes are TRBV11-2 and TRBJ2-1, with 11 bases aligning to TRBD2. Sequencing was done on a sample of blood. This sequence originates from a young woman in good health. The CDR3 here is CASSLVGTSGGSYNEQFF. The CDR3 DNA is TGTGCCAGCAGCTTAGTGGGCACTAGCGGGGGAAGTTACAATGAGCAGTTCTTC.